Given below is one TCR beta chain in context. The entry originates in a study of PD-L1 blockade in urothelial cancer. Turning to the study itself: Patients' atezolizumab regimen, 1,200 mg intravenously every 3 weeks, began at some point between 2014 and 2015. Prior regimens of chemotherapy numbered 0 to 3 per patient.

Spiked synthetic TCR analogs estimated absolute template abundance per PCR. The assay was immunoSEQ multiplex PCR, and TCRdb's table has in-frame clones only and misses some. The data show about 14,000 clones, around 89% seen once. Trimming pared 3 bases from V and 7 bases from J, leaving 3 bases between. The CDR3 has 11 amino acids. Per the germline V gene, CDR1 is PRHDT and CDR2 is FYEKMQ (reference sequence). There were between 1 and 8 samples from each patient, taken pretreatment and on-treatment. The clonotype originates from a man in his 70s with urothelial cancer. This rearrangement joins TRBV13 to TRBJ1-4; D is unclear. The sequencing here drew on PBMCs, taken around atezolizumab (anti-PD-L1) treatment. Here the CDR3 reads CASSFGEKLFF. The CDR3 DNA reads TGTGCCAGCAGCTTCGGTGAAAAACTGTTTTTT.